A single TCR beta chain is shown here with its context. The antigen is undetermined. With 1 base removed from V and 3 bases from J, the gap between germline ends came to 8 bases. CDR3 length: 14 amino acids. Germline assignment: CDR1 SGHAT and CDR2 FQDESV (reference sequence). CD4+ cells yielded CD45RA+ naive and CD45RA-negative memory subsets. This sample is part of a study of shared clonotypes between healthy human individuals. Study in general: The study drew on a couple of women and a few men aged 18 to 49 as donors. Three CD4 naive, three CD4 memory, two CD8 naive and one CD8 memory plate were used per donor. The study, taken as a whole, reports: Naive CD4 clonotypes were shared across a handful of donors at 4.5% to 6%.

Clones were sequenced by immunoSEQ multiplex PCR, and TCRdb holds only the in-frame ones, with some missing. Found here are more than 2 million clones, nearly 97% of them singletons; the top ten hold 0.13%. This clonotype was sampled from a man younger than 35 in good health. This sequence joins TRBV11-1 and TRBJ2-3; D perhaps matches TRBD2 (5 bases). Sequencing was done on a sample of naive CD4+ T cells sorted from blood. Indicated subset: CD45RA+ positively selected. CDR3 amino acids: CASSLGPGTDTQYF. CDR3 DNA sequence: TGTGCCAGCAGCTTAGGGCCGGGAACAGATACGCAGTATTTT. The variable domain in full, with the rest retrieved from reference TRBV11-1 and TRBJ2-3, is EAEVAQSPRYKITEKSQAVAFWCDPISGHATLYWYRQILGQGPELLVQFQDESVVDDSQLPKDRFSAERLKGVDSTLKIQPAELGDSAMYLCASSLGPGTDTQYFGPGTRLTVL.